These 32 T cell receptor beta chains came from one sample sequenced in a study of T cell responses to AZD1222 COVID-19 vaccine. TCRdb's table, derived via immunoSEQ multiplex PCR, lists solely in-frame clones and lacks some. The sample contains roughly 99,000 clones, roughly 90% of which appear only once. Here the sequenced sample was peripheral blood, taken on day 0 of AZD1222 vaccination. The receptors here all came from an adult in good health.

The chain combines TRBV9 with TRBJ2-7, with 10 bases lining up with TRBD1. This CDR3 has 15 residues. Germline V gives CDR1 SGDLS, CDR2 YYNGEE. V lost 4 bases to trimming and J lost 1 base; unmatched junction nucleotides: 5. In DNA, the CDR3 is TGTGCCAGCAGCCCCAGGGACAGGGGATCCTACGAGCAGTACTTC. Translating gives CASSPRDRGSYEQYF.

This chain links TRBV4-2 with TRBJ2-7; 12 nucleotides match TRBD2. The V gene end was trimmed by 4 bases and the J gene end by 4 bases; junction bases not matched to a gene: 11. Germline-derived CDR1 and CDR2 are LGHNA and YNFKEQ. The CDR3 covers 17 residues. CDR3 amino acids: CASSRALAGGRSYEQYF. In DNA form, the CDR3 reads TGTGCCAGCAGCCGTGCACTAGCGGGAGGCCGAAGTTACGAGCAGTACTTC.

The V call is TRBV11-3, the J call TRBJ2-2, with D possibly being TRBD1 or TRBD2 (8 bases each). V lost 4 bases, J lost 3 bases, and 15 bases lay in between. The CDR3 totals 16 residues. Germline V gene data show CDR1 as SGHNT and CDR2 as YENEEA. The CDR3 reads CASSSGGGQDTGELFF. The CDR3 bases are TGTGCCAGCAGCTCCGGGGGGGGACAGGACACCGGGGAGCTGTTTTTT.

The chain employs TRBV4-1 and TRBJ1-4; TRBD1 matches at 8 bases. Trimming cost V 1 base and J 5 bases; bases outside gene matches: 12. This CDR3 has 18 amino acids. Germline V gene lookup returns CDR1 MGHRA and CDR2 YSYEKL. This CDR3 reads CASSQGETATGANEKLFF. CDR3 bases: TGCGCCAGCAGCCAAGGGGAGACGGCGACAGGGGCAAATGAAAAACTGTTTTTT.

This rearrangement joins TRBV5-6 to TRBJ1-5; TRBD1 might be the D (5 bases). CDR3 length: 15 residues. Germline V gene data show CDR1 as SGHDT and CDR2 as YYEEEE. The V end was cut by 3 bases, the J end by 0 bases, with 10 bases between. The CDR3, as DNA: TGTGCCAGCAGCTCGGGGGTTTATAGCAATCAGCCCCAGCATTTT. Its protein product is CASSSGVYSNQPQHF.

For this clone: Different DNA sequences within this sample yield the same CDR3. The rearrangement joins TRBV5-1 to TRBJ2-7; no definite D call. Germline values: CDR1 SGHRS, CDR2 YFSETQ. V was cut by 0 bases and J by 4 bases, with 5 bases left in between. The CDR3 totals 12 residues. CDR3 in DNA: TGCGCCAGCAGCTTGGGGGGATACGAGCAGTACTTC. Protein: CASSLGGYEQYF. Using reference TRBV5-1 and TRBJ2-7 for the parts outside the CDR3, the full variable domain is KAGVTQTPRYLIKTRGQQVTLSCSPISGHRSVSWYQQTPGQGLQFLFEYFSETQRNKGNFPGRFSGRQFSNSRSEMNVSTLELGDSALYLCASSLGGYEQYFGPGTRLTVT.

The J gene is TRBJ2-5, the V gene TRBV7-2, with D perhaps TRBD1 (6 bases). V was cut by 2 bases and J by 5 bases, with 9 bases left in between. The V gene's germline CDR1 is SGHTA and CDR2 FQGNSA. The CDR3 is made up of 13 amino acids. The CDR3 DNA reads as TGTGCCAGCAGCTTAAACAGGGCGGAGACCCAGTACTTC. Amino acid sequence: CASSLNRAETQYF. Filled out from reference TRBV7-2 and TRBJ2-5, the complete variable domain reads GAGVSQSPSNKVTEKGKDVELRCDPISGHTALYWYRQSLGQGLEFLIYFQGNSAPDKSGLPSDRFSAERTGGSVSTLTIQRTQQEDSAVYLCASSLNRAETQYFGPGTRLLVL.

This chain uses TRBV3-1 (or the pseudogene TRBV3-2) with TRBJ1-1; perhaps TRBD1 as D (5 bases). The CDR3 sequence is 14 residues long. Trimming left V 1 base short and J 1 base short, with 7 bases between. CDR1 is LGHDT, CDR2 YNNKEL, per germline (reference sequence). The CDR3 sequence: CASSQAGPNTEAFF. For the CDR3, the DNA is TGTGCCAGCAGCCAAGCAGGGCCGAACACTGAAGCTTTCTTT.

The chain joins TRBV6-5 to TRBJ2-3, with 7 positions matching TRBD1. J lost 5 bases, V lost 0 bases, and 2 bases had no gene match. CDR1 is MNHEY, CDR2 SVGAGI, per germline. The CDR3 is 14 residues long. In nucleotides, the CDR3 is TGTGCCAGCAGTTACTCGGGACAGAAAGATACGCAGTATTTT. This gives the protein CASSYSGQKDTQYF.

This clone was recorded only once. V and J are TRBV28 and TRBJ2-3, with 12 bases fitting TRBD2. The CDR3 is 16 amino acids. Unmatched junction bases numbered 9, after V lost 5 bases and J lost 6 bases. Germline CDR1 is MDHEN and CDR2 is SYDVKM. The CDR3 here is CASSASSGRAGDTQYF. The CDR3 DNA is TGTGCCAGCAGTGCATCTAGCGGGAGGGCCGGGGATACGCAGTATTTT.

This sequence joins TRBV7-2 and TRBJ2-4; D possibly uses TRBD1 or TRBD2 (6 bases each). The CDR3 has 15 amino acids. The V end lost 2 bases, the J end lost 6 bases, and 14 bases lay between the germline ends. The germline CDR1 and CDR2 sequences are SGHTA and FQGNSA. The CDR3 sequence: CASSLSPGGTNIQYF. In DNA form, the CDR3 reads TGTGCCAGCAGCTTAAGCCCCGGGGGCACAAACATTCAGTACTTC.

This clone has a handful of counts. The chain recombines TRBV6-2 or TRBV6-3 with TRBJ2-7; the D call may be TRBD1 or TRBD2 (5 bases each). This CDR3 is 17 amino acids long. Per germline, CDR1 MNHEY and CDR2 SVGEGT. Trimming removed 5 bases from V and 0 bases from J, with 20 bases in between. Written as DNA, the CDR3 is TGTGCCAGCAGTCTCCCCTATTGGGGGTCCAGCTCCTACGAGCAGTACTTC. It is translated as CASSLPYWGSSSYEQYF.

This clone came up a few times. Since a much larger clone is just one base distant, this may be a read error. The chain uses TRBV12-3 or TRBV12-4 and TRBJ1-1; D is undetermined. The CDR3 is 13 residues long. The V gene lost 3 bases and the J gene lost 0 bases, with 5 bases spanning the gap. The CDR3: CASSFSMNTEAFF. CDR3 sequence (DNA): TGTGCCAGCAGTTTCAGCATGAACACTGAAGCTTTCTTT.

J is TRBJ2-5 and V is TRBV7-8; TRBD2 matches 8 bases. The V gene end was trimmed by 4 bases and the J gene end by 0 bases; junction bases not matched to a gene: 4. CDR1 and CDR2 (germline): SGHVS, FQNEAQ. The CDR3 covers 15 residues. CDR3 loop: CASSSAGAYQETQYF. CDR3 DNA: TGTGCCAGCAGCTCAGCGGGGGCCTACCAAGAGACCCAGTACTTC.

The chain recombines TRBV18 with TRBJ2-3; D gene ambiguous. Germline CDR1 KGHSH, CDR2 LQKENI. V shed 1 base and J shed 4 bases, with 9 bases lying between them. The CDR3 extends over 14 amino acids. The CDR3 DNA reads TGTGCCAGCTCACCACGAGTGGAAGCAGATACGCAGTATTTT. Encoded protein: CASSPRVEADTQYF.

V and J are TRBV5-4 and TRBJ2-3; the D gene is possibly TRBD1 (5 bases). Trimming cost V 0 bases and J 2 bases, with 7 bases left between them. Germline CDR1 SGHNT, CDR2 YYREEE (reference sequence). This CDR3 contains 14 residues. This CDR3 is CASSLGGATDTQYF. The CDR3 bases are TGTGCCAGCAGCTTGGGGGGCGCCACAGATACGCAGTATTTT. Combining the CDR3 with reference TRBV5-4 and TRBJ2-3 gives the whole variable domain ETGVTQSPTHLIKTRGQQVTLRCSSQSGHNTVSWYQQALGQGPQFIFQYYREEENGRGNFPPRFSGLQFPNYSSELNVNALELDDSALYLCASSLGGATDTQYFGPGTRLTVL.

J is TRBJ1-5 and V is TRBV19; D call uncertain. V was clipped by 9 bases and J by 0 bases, with 18 bases between them. CDR1 is LNHDA and CDR2 is SQIVND in the germline V gene (reference sequence). The CDR3 is 16 residues long. The CDR3 nucleotides are TGTGCCAGCCACTATGCGGGGTCATTTAGCAATCAGCCCCAGCATTTT. Its protein product is CASHYAGSFSNQPQHF.

Details on this clone: This sample includes further DNA sequences coding for the same CDR3. The rearrangement links TRBV20-1 to TRBJ1-5; D unresolved. CDR3 length equals 11 residues. With 3 bases removed from V and 1 base from J, the gap between germline ends came to 1 base. The germline V gene has CDR1 DFQATT and CDR2 SNEGSKA (reference sequence). This CDR3 is CSARSNQPQHF. The DNA of the CDR3 is TGCAGTGCTAGGAGCAATCAGCCCCAGCATTTT.

CDR3 sequence reads: CASSLAKGYTEAFF. CDR3 bases: TGTGCCAGCAGCTTAGCGAAGGGGTACACTGAAGCTTTCTTT. The V gene is TRBV7-2, the J gene TRBJ1-1; tentative D call: TRBD1 (5 bases). Germline V gene sequence: CDR1 SGHTA, CDR2 FQGNSA. The CDR3 covers 14 residues. The germline V and J ends were trimmed by 0 bases and 3 bases, with 8 bases remaining between them. Based on the CDR3 plus reference TRBV7-2 and TRBJ1-1, the full variable domain is GAGVSQSPSNKVTEKGKDVELRCDPISGHTALYWYRQSLGQGLEFLIYFQGNSAPDKSGLPSDRFSAERTGGSVSTLTIQRTQQEDSAVYLCASSLAKGYTEAFFGQGTRLTVV.

V gene TRBV5-1 combines with J gene TRBJ1-1; perhaps TRBD1 as D (5 bases). The germline gives CDR1 SGHRS, CDR2 YFSETQ. This CDR3 is built from 14 residues. Trimming cost V 1 base and J 0 bases, with 7 bases left between them. CDR3 bases: TGCGCCAGCAGCTTGTGGGGGATGAACACTGAAGCTTTCTTT. Translated, it gives CASSLWGMNTEAFF.

The rearrangement joins TRBV11-3 to TRBJ2-7; 7 bases line up with TRBD1. CDR3 length equals 12 residues. Trimming removed 5 bases from V and 3 bases from J; junction bases left unmatched: 1. In germline, CDR1 is SGHNT, CDR2 YENEEA. The CDR3 sequence: CASSPGGYEQYF. CDR3 sequence (DNA): TGTGCCAGCAGCCCAGGGGGCTACGAGCAGTACTTC.

The chain employs TRBV7-2 and TRBJ1-5; D perhaps matches TRBD1 (6 bases). The germline CDR1 and CDR2 sequences are SGHTA and FQGNSA. The CDR3 loop spans 16 amino acids. V dropped 8 bases and J dropped 1 base, with 18 bases sitting between them. This CDR3 is CASRVDGGGSNQPQHF. In DNA form, the CDR3 reads TGTGCCAGCCGAGTGGATGGAGGGGGGAGCAATCAGCCCCAGCATTTT.

The chain carries TRBV6-5 and TRBJ2-5; 11 positions match TRBD1. Trimming took 9 bases from V and 4 from J; bases not matched to a gene: 10. Germline V CDR1 and CDR2: MNHEY, SVGAGI. This CDR3 is built from 15 residues. The CDR3 sequence: CASKDRGLLGETQYF. In DNA form, the CDR3 reads TGTGCCAGTAAGGACAGGGGGCTATTGGGAGAGACCCAGTACTTC.

With respect to this clone: An end of the junction does not agree with germline; a read error may underlie this. The chain has TRBV4-3 and TRBJ2-3; D uncertain. This CDR3 has 16 residues. Germline values: CDR1 LGHNA, CDR2 YSLEER. The CDR3 bases are TGCGCCAGCAGCCAAGATCTTGCGACGCCCACACATACGCAGTATTTT. Its translation: CASSQDLATPTHTQYF.

This clone was found once. V is TRBV6-5 and J is TRBJ2-5; 11 nucleotides agree with TRBD2. CDR1 and CDR2 from the germline V gene are MNHEY and SVGAGI. V shed 6 bases and J 3 bases; nucleotides not matched to a gene: 6. The CDR3 consists of 15 residues. CDR3 sequence (DNA): TGTGCCAGCAGACGGCTAGCGGGAGGCGAAGAGACCCAGTACTTC. It is translated as CASRRLAGGEETQYF.

V usage is TRBV28 and J usage is TRBJ1-2; the match to TRBD1 covers 7 bases. V gave up 4 bases and J gave up 3 bases; unmatched junction bases: 8. The CDR3 length is 15 residues. The germline V gene encodes CDR1 MDHEN and CDR2 SYDVKM. The CDR3 reads CASSSNLGQYYGYTF. The CDR3 coding sequence is TGTGCCAGCAGTTCCAACTTGGGACAGTACTATGGCTACACCTTC.

The rearrangement joins TRBV28 to TRBJ2-7; 7 nucleotides match TRBD2. Losses at the gene ends were 1 base for V and 0 bases for J; bases not matched to a gene: 9. The CDR3 is made up of 17 amino acids. CDR1 and CDR2 from the germline V gene are MDHEN and SYDVKM. The CDR3 DNA is TGTGCCAGCAGTTTATTACTCTTCCGCGGGGGCTCCTACGAGCAGTACTTC. Translation gives CASSLLLFRGGSYEQYF.

The rearrangement uses TRBV20-1 and TRBJ1-5, with D tentatively TRBD1 (6 bases). Germline CDR1 and CDR2: DFQATT and SNEGSKA (reference sequence). Trimming removed 3 bases at V and 1 base at J, with 10 bases between. The length of the CDR3 is 14 residues. The CDR3 DNA sequence: TGCAGTGCTAGTCCCCAGGGGAGCAATCAGCCCCAGCATTTT. It is translated as CSASPQGSNQPQHF.

This chain connects TRBV12-3 or TRBV12-4 to TRBJ1-2; D not resolved. CDR3 length: 10 amino acids. Trimming left V 3 bases short and J 6 bases short, with 2 bases between. CDR3 residues: CASSLNGYTF. Written as DNA, the CDR3 is TGTGCCAGCAGTTTGAATGGCTACACCTTC.

V usage is TRBV7-9 and J usage is TRBJ1-1, with unresolved D. The germline V gene encodes CDR1 SEHNR and CDR2 FQNEAQ (reference sequence). The CDR3 loop spans 15 amino acids. The germline V and J ends were trimmed by 5 bases and 5 bases, with 18 bases remaining between them. CDR3 protein: CASSLLDTRGTEAFF. In DNA form, the CDR3 reads TGTGCCAGCAGCCTATTAGATACCAGAGGGACTGAAGCTTTCTTT.

The genes are TRBV7-2 and TRBJ1-2, with no clear D. V dropped 1 base and J dropped 5 bases, with 11 bases sitting between them. Germline CDR1 reads SGHTA; CDR2 reads FQGNSA. The CDR3 totals 14 residues. The CDR3 DNA reads TGTGCCAGCAGCTTAGGCAGGATCGGGTATGGCTACACCTTC. Amino acids: CASSLGRIGYGYTF.

The chain is built from TRBV3-1 (or the pseudogene TRBV3-2) and TRBJ2-3; 12 nucleotides agree with TRBD2. Trimming at V came to 4 bases and at J to 4 bases, leaving 6 bases not matched to a gene. Germline values: CDR1 LGHDT, CDR2 YNNKEL (reference sequence). The CDR3 has 16 residues. CDR3 DNA sequence: TGTGCCAGCAGCCCTAGCGGGAGGGCCGGCGCAGATACGCAGTATTTT. It encodes CASSPSGRAGADTQYF.